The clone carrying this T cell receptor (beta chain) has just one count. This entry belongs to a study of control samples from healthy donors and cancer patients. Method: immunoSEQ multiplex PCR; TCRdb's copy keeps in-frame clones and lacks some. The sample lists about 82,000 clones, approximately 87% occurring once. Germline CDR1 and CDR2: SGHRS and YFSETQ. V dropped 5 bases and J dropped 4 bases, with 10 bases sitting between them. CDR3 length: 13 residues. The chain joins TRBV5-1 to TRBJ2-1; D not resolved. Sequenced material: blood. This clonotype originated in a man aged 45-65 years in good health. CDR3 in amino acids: CASRIPSYNEQFF. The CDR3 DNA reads TGCGCCAGCAGGATCCCTTCTTACAATGAGCAGTTCTTC.